The T cell receptor (beta chain) under discussion was sequenced for a study of blood T cells in healthy people across ages (dated by TCRdb to about 2015). Regarding the complete study: In model experiments, roughly one uniquely barcoded TCR beta cDNA molecule per two T cells was captured by template switching. Age-related changes in TCR beta repertoire diversity were measured in the study by deep sequencing normalized with unique cDNA molecular identifiers. The donors were divided into four age groups: young (average roughly 17 years), middle-aged (about 41), aged (approximately 59) and long-lived (roughly 88). To avoid experimental bias, donors of different ages were randomly spread across the sequencing lanes. Using the same blood draw, the study looked at two additional independent replicas of 1 million unique cDNA reads for two donors, one aged 18 to 30 and the other aged 80 or older. The investigation overall reported the following: Observed TCR beta diversity per million T cells fell roughly linearly with age, and a significant reduction was already apparent by age about 38. Compared with the aged group, the long-lived group had more naive CD4+ T cells, fewer expanded clones and increased TCR diversity, a pattern suggesting age selection. Bulk unsorted PBMC profiling prevented conclusive comparison of naive and antigen-experienced compartments. Observed TCR beta diversity correlated strongly with the percentage of naive T cells measured by flow cytometry. Total diversity estimates from one million sequenced T cells were considered lower bounds and underestimates. Donor CMV infection status was unknown, potentially confounding age-related changes in expanded clonotypes.

About this clonotype itself: This receptor's antigen is unknown. Within one base of it there is no much larger clone, and no base qualities were kept.

Systemically healthy Caucasian individuals from Russia, around 39 in total and aged roughly 6 to 100 years, were included as donors. Ten milliliters of peripheral blood were drawn from each donor into EDTA-treated Vacutainer tubes. Ficoll-Paque density-gradient centrifugation was used to isolate PBMCs, with at least 6 million obtained per sample. Total RNA, at least 6 micrograms per sample, was extracted from PBMCs with Trizol reagent. The percentages of naive CD45RAhigh/CD27high T cells were determined by flow cytometry on a PBMC aliquot from every donor. The CDR3, cysteine through phenylalanine, is 14 amino acids long. Only the CDR3 part of the read is kept: 42 bases, read in frame from the first base. V and J are truncated by 4 bases and 2 bases respectively, leaving an intervening sequence of 12 bases. CDR1 LGHNA and CDR2 YNFKEQ are derived from the germline V gene. The receptor library was made with 5' RACE. The reads were generated on an Illumina HiSeq 2500. A second roughly 6 to 11 cycle PCR used a sample-barcoded 5' primer and a J-beta primer mix. A unique molecular identifier was introduced onto each TCR beta cDNA molecule by a template-switch 5' adaptor carrying 12 random nucleotides. Each sample yielded at least 2.5 million CDR3-containing paired-end reads. First-strand cDNA synthesis was performed from all RNA using the Mint cDNA synthesis kit, with priming by a TRBC-specific oligonucleotide. Following uracil-DNA glycosylase treatment, a first 18-cycle PCR with universal primers M1SS and BC2_uni_R was performed on all cDNA. On the authors' methods: For normalization, 1 million high-quality reads were randomly selected from each sample, with every read carrying a distinct molecular identifier. Instead of being binned into consensus sequences, reads with shared molecular identifiers were discarded. MiTCR, run with a Q25 quality threshold and the strictest error-elimination algorithm, handled CDR3 identification, clonotype clustering and error correction. A nonparametric unseen species model with Euler transformation was used to estimate a lower bound on total TCR beta diversity. TCRdb trimmed the raw reads at Q25, called clones with MiXCR and kept productive beta chains. Each entry merges the rows of one CDR3 protein and shows their most common DNA and genes. Here the V and J calls rest on TCRdb's processing, not on the authors' analysis. Present in this sample are about 970,000 distinct CDR3 sequences, roughly 51% of which were seen just once. About 20% of the sample belongs to the ten largest clones.

The clonotype was recovered from an older woman in good health. The V gene is TRBV4-2 and the J gene is TRBJ2-7, and the D gene may be TRBD2, 6 bases matching. Sequencing used blood. CDR3 loop: CASSPAGTPYEQYF. The nucleotide sequence is given as TGTGCCAGCAGCCCTGCGGGAACCCCCTACGAGCAGTACTTC.